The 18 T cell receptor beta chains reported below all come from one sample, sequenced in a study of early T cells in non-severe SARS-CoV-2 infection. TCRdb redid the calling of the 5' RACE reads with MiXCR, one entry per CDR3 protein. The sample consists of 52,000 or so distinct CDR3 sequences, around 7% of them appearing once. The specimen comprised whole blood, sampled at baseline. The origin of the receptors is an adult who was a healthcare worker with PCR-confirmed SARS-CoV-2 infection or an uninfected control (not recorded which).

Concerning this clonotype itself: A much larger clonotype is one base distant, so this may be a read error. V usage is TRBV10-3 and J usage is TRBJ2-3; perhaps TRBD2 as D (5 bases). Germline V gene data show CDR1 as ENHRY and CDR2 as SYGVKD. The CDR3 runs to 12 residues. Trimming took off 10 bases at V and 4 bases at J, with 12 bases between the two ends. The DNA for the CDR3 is TGTGCCACCAAAAGCGGTTCAGATACGCAGTATTTT. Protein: CATKSGSDTQYF.

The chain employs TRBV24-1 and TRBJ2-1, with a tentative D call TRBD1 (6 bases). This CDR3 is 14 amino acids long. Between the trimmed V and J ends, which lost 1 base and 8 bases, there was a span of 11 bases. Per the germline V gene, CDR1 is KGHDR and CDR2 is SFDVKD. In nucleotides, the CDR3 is TGTGCCACCAGTGATTTCCAGGGGCAAGATGAGCAGTTCTTC. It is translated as CATSDFQGQDEQFF.

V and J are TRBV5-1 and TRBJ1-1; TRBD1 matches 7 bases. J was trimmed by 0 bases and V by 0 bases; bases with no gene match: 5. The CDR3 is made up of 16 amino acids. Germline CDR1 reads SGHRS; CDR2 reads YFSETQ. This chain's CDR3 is CASSLGTGNMNTEAFF. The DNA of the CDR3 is TGCGCCAGCAGCTTGGGGACAGGCAACATGAACACTGAAGCTTTCTTT.

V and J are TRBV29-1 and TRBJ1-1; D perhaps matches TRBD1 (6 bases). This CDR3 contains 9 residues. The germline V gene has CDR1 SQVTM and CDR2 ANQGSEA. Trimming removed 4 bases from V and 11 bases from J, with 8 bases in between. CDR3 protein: CSVGQAAFF. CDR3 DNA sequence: TGCAGCGTTGGACAGGCGGCTTTCTTT.

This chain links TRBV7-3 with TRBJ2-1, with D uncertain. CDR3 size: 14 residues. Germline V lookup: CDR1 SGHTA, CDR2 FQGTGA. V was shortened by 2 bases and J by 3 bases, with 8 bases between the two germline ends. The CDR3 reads CASSLSPDYNEQFF. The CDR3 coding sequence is TGTGCCAGCAGCTTATCTCCGGACTACAATGAGCAGTTCTTC.

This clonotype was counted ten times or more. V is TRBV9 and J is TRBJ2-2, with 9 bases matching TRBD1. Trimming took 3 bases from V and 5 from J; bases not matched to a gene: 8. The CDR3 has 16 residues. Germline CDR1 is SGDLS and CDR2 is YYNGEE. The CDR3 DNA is TGTGCCAGCAGCGGACACAGGGGGCGAACAACCGGGGAGCTGTTTTTT. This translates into CASSGHRGRTTGELFF.

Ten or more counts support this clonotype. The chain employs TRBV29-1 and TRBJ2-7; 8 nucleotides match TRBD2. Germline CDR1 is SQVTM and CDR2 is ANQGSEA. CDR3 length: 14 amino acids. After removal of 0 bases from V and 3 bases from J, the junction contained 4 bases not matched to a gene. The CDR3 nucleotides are TGCAGCGTTGAAGAAGAGCGGGGGAGCTACGAGCAGTACTTC. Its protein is CSVEEERGSYEQYF.

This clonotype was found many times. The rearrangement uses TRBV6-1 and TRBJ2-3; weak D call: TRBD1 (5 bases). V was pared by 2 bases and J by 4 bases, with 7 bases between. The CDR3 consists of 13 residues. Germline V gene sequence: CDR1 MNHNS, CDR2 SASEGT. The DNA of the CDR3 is TGTGCCAGCAGTGAAATAGGGGCAGATACGCAGTATTTT. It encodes CASSEIGADTQYF.

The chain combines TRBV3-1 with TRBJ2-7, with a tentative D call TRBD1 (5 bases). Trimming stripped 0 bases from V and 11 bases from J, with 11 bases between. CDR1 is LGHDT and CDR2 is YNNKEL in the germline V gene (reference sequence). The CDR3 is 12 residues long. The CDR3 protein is CASSQEKGAEYF. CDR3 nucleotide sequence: TGTGCCAGCAGCCAAGAGAAAGGGGCCGAGTACTTC.

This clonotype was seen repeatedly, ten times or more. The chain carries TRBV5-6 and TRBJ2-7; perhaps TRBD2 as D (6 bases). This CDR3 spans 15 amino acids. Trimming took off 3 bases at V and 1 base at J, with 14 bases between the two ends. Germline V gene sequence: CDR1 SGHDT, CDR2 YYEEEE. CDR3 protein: CASSYLEGRSYEQYF. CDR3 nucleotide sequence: TGTGCCAGCAGCTATTTGGAGGGACGATCCTACGAGCAGTACTTC.

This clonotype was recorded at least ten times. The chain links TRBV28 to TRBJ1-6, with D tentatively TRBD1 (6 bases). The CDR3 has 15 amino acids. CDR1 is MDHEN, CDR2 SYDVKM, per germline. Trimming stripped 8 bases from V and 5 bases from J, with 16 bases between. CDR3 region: CASGAVGGNNSPLHF. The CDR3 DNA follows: TGTGCCAGCGGTGCTGTGGGGGGCAATAATTCACCCCTCCACTTT.

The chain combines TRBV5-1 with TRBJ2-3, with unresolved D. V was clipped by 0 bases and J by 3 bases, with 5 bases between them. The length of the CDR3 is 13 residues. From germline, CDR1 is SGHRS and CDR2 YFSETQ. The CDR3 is CASSLAVTDTQYF. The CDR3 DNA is TGCGCCAGCAGCTTGGCAGTTACAGATACGCAGTATTTT.

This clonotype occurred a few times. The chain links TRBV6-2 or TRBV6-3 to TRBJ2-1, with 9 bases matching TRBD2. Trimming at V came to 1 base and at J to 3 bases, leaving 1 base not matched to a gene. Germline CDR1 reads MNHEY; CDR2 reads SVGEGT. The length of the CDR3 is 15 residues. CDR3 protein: CASSYFSGGYNEQFF. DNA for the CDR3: TGTGCCAGCAGTTACTTTAGCGGGGGCTACAATGAGCAGTTCTTC.

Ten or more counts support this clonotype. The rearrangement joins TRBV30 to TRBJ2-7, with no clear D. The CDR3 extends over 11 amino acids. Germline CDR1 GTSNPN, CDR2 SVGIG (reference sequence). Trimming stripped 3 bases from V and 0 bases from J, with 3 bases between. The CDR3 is CAWSLSYEQYF. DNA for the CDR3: TGTGCCTGGAGCCTCTCCTACGAGCAGTACTTC. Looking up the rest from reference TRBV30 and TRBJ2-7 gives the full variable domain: SQTIHQWPATLVQPVGSPLSLECTVEGTSNPNLYWYRQAAGRGLQLLFYSVGIGQISSEVPQNLSASRPQDRQFILSSKKLLLSDSGFYLCAWSLSYEQYFGPGTRLTVT.

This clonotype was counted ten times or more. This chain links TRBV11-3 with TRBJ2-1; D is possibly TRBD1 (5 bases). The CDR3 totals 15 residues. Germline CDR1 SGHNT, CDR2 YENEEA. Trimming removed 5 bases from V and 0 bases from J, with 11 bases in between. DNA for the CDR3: TGTGCCAGCAGCATAAGACAGAGCTCCTACAATGAGCAGTTCTTC. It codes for CASSIRQSSYNEQFF. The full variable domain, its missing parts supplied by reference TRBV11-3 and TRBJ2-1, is EAGVVQSPRYKIIEKKQPVAFWCNPISGHNTLYWYLQNLGQGPELLIRYENEEAVDDSQLPKDRFSAERLKGVDSTLKIQPAELGDSAVYLCASSIRQSSYNEQFFGPGTRLTVL.

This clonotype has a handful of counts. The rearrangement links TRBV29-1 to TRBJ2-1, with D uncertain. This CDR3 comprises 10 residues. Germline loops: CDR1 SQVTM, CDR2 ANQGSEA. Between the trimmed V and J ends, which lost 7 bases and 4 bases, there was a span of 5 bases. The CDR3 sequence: CSAHYNEQFF. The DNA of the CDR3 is TGCAGCGCCCATTACAATGAGCAGTTCTTC.

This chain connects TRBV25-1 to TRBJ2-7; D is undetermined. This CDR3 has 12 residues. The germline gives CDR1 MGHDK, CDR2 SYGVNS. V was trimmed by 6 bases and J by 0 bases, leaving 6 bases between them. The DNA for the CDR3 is TGTGCCAGCAGGGACCCCTCCTACGAGCAGTACTTC. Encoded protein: CASRDPSYEQYF.

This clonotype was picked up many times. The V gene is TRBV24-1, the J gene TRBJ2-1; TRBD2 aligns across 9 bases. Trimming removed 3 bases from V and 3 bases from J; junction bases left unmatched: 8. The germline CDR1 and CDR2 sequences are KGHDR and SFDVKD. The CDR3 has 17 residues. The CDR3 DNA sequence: TGTGCCACCAGTGATGAGACCAGCGGGGGGATCTACAATGAGCAGTTCTTC. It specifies CATSDETSGGIYNEQFF.